This TCR beta chain was found in a study of regulatory T cells in long-lasting Graves disease. Background on the study: Graves' disease counted as persistent after over 5 years of antithyroid drugs with positive TSH receptor antibodies. Study-level points and caveats: Study was limited to peripheral blood, excluding thyroid tissue.

On this clonotype: The antigen remains undetermined.

Trimming took 0 bases from V and 9 from J, leaving 6 bases between them. Germline V gene data show CDR1 as LNHDA and CDR2 as SQIVND (reference sequence). CDR3 length: 12 residues. iRepertoire HTBI primers and Arm-PCR of CDR3 regions built TCR beta libraries. TCRdb passed the multiplex PCR reads through MiXCR, listing each CDR3 protein once. In the table there are 400,000 to 500,000 distinct CDR3 sequences, roughly a fifth of which are singletons. Specified time point: persistent/refractory GD, antithyroid drugs over 5 years with positive TRAb. PBMCs were the source of the RNA used for TCR sequencing. One endocrinology department in Xi'an, China, was where patients came from.

The TCR comes from a female donor with Graves disease. V usage is TRBV19 and J usage is TRBJ1-5; no firm D call. The source material was peripheral blood mononuclear cells (PBMCs), sampled when the disease was refractory, from a patient treated with antithyroid drugs. The CDR3 is CASSIDQRPQHF. CDR3 DNA sequence: TGTGCCAGTAGTATAGATCAAAGGCCCCAGCATTTT.